The 25 T cell receptor beta chains listed next were all sequenced from one sample in a study of CD8+CD57+ T cells in acquired aplastic anemia. The study profiled TCR beta VDJ and CDR3 using genomic DNA as template. TCRdb reprocessed the reads via MiXCR and lists one record per CDR3 protein. In the table there are hundreds of thousands of distinct CDR3 sequences, roughly 80% of which are singletons. All sequencing subjects had displayed CD8+CD57+ cell expansion on flow cytometry. The sequenced sample was sorted CD4+, CD8+, or CD8+CD57+ T cells (not recorded which) from PBMCs. All receptors derive from a human donor with aplastic anemia.

This clonotype was found a few times. The chain carries TRBV5-5 and TRBJ1-5; D is unresolved. Germline V gives CDR1 SGHKS, CDR2 YYEKEE (reference sequence). Trimming cost V 4 bases and J 4 bases, with 15 bases left between them. The CDR3 length is 15 residues. The chain's CDR3 is CASSVEVTRNQPQHF. The DNA of the CDR3 is TGTGCCAGCAGCGTAGAGGTGACGAGAAATCAGCCCCAGCATTTT. The variable domain in full, with the rest retrieved from reference TRBV5-5 and TRBJ1-5, is DAGVTQSPTHLIKTRGQQVTLRCSPISGHKSVSWYQQVLGQGPQFIFQYYEKEERGRGNFPDRFSARQFPNYSSELNVNALLLGDSALYLCASSVEVTRNQPQHFGDGTRLSIL.

This clonotype has just one count. Because the CDR3 is missing its conserved closing phenylalanine or tryptophan, this is likely a read error. The DNA is left out, because the CDR3 cannot be placed on it with certainty; the CDR3 is given as TCRdb lists it. This chain uses TRBV7-7 with TRBJ2-1; TRBD1 is the table's D call, not checked against the DNA. CDR1 and CDR2 from the germline V gene are SSHAT and FNYEAQ (reference sequence). The CDR3 totals 13 residues, both ends included. CDR3: CAGLGGAETQHFG.

Concerning this clonotype: One junction end does not reproduce the germline sequence, and a read error may be involved. The genes are TRBV11-3 and TRBJ2-1; D is uncertain. CDR1 and CDR2 (germline): SGHNT, YENEEA. The CDR3 is made up of 13 amino acids. The chain's CDR3 is CASSLDGYDEQFF. In nucleotides, the CDR3 is TGTGCCAGCAGCTTGGACGGCTACGATGAGCAGTTCTTC.

To note about this clonotype: Compared with germline, one end of the junction differs, possibly owing to a read error. The chain recombines TRBV7-2 with TRBJ2-3; 7 nucleotides line up with TRBD2. This CDR3 has 14 amino acids. Germline V gene sequence: CDR1 SGHTA, CDR2 FQGNSA. CDR3 protein: CASSQDGRAEAFFF. The CDR3 nucleotides are TGCGCCAGCAGCCAAGATGGGAGGGCTGAAGCTTTCTTTTTT.

As regards this clonotype: The final CDR3 position lacks the conserved phenylalanine or tryptophan, pointing to a likely read error. V and J are TRBV7-2 and TRBJ2-2; no firm D call. There are 12 residues in the CDR3. V was clipped by 1 base and J by 13 bases, with 10 bases between them. In germline, CDR1 is SGHTA, CDR2 FQGNSA. This CDR3 is CASSLVPGVLFL. CDR3 coding DNA: TGTGCCAGCAGCTTAGTTCCCGGCGTGCTGTTTTTG.

The chain couples TRBV19 to TRBJ2-5, with a possible D match to TRBD1 (6 bases). With 0 bases removed from V and 3 bases from J, the gap between germline ends came to 23 bases. Germline V gene data show CDR1 as LNHDA and CDR2 as SQIVND (reference sequence). The length of the CDR3 is 19 residues. CDR3 region: CASSIEVRARGIHKETQYF. For the CDR3, the DNA is TGTGCCAGTAGTATAGAAGTGAGGGCCAGGGGCATCCACAAAGAGACCCAGTACTTC.

Turning to this clonotype: The junction departs from the called germline gene at one end, perhaps through a read error. V gene TRBV11-3 combines with J gene TRBJ1-1; TRBD1 is a possible D gene (5 bases). Germline-derived CDR1 and CDR2 are SGHNT and YENEEA. The CDR3 has 13 residues. CDR3 bases: TGTGCCAGCGGCCGACAGCTGAACGCTGAAGCTTTCTTT. As protein: CASGRQLNAEAFF.

This clonotype was seen only a few times. This chain links TRBV10-3 with TRBJ1-2; D unresolved. V was clipped by 6 bases and J by 6 bases, with 14 bases between them. The CDR3 totals 13 residues. Per germline, CDR1 ENHRY and CDR2 SYGVKD. The DNA of the CDR3 is TGTGCCATCAGACTCGGCCCGGCGGATGGCTACACCTTC. This codes for CAIRLGPADGYTF.

Comment on this clonotype: The limits of the CDR3 on the DNA are not certain, so only TCRdb's listed CDR3 is given. This rearrangement joins TRBV19 to TRBJ2-7; the table's D call, TRBD2, was not checked against the DNA. The CDR3 is 16 amino acids long, termini counted. Germline values: CDR1 LNHDA, CDR2 SQIVND (reference sequence). The CDR3: CASSIASEAYIEQFFV.

The chain joins TRBV24-1 to TRBJ2-1; TRBD1 aligns across 11 bases. Per germline, CDR1 KGHDR and CDR2 SFDVKD. CDR3 length: 15 residues. V trimming: 5 bases; J trimming: 8 bases; junction bases outside the gene matches: 7. The CDR3 loop reads CATSGTGGAGDEQFF. CDR3 coding DNA: TGTGCCACCAGTGGGACAGGGGGCGCTGGGGATGAGCAGTTCTTC.

This clonotype was observed a few times. This chain links TRBV10-3 with TRBJ2-7, with a tentative D call TRBD1 (6 bases). This CDR3 is 14 amino acids long. In germline, CDR1 is ENHRY, CDR2 SYGVKD. V shed 5 bases and J shed 7 bases, with 18 bases lying between them. This CDR3 is CAISNEDSFNEQYF. CDR3 bases: TGTGCCATCAGTAACGAGGACAGCTTTAATGAGCAGTACTTC.

Notes on this clonotype: The junction and the germline gene differ at one end; a read error may be behind it. V gene TRBV7-6 combines with J gene TRBJ1-2; 7 bases agree with TRBD1. The CDR3 extends over 14 amino acids. Germline assignment: CDR1 SGHVS and CDR2 FNYEAQ. For the CDR3, the DNA is TGTGCCAGCAGCCTAAGGAGGGGGCACTATGGCTCCAACTTC. This sequence encodes CASSLRRGHYGSNF.

The chain employs TRBV7-2 and TRBJ1-2, with 10 nucleotides matching TRBD1. Germline CDR1 SGHTA, CDR2 FQGNSA. The V and J ends lost 3 bases and 10 bases, in that order; junction bases with no gene match: 11. The CDR3 totals 15 residues. The CDR3 here is CASSLTGGADYYYTF. The CDR3 DNA reads as TGTGCCAGCAGCTTGACAGGGGGCGCAGACTATTACTACACCTTC.

This clonotype was observed at least ten times. A read error may produce the germline difference seen at one junction end. The CDR3 nucleotides are TGTGCCAGTAGCTTAGCGGGCGGAGCCGATAAGCAGTATTTC. It encodes CASSLAGGADKQYF. The chain carries TRBV19 and TRBJ2-3; 7 bases agree with TRBD2. The CDR3 covers 14 residues. Germline V gene data show CDR1 as LNHDA and CDR2 as SQIVND (reference sequence).

To note about this clonotype: Since the CDR3 does not end with the conserved phenylalanine or tryptophan, this likely comes from a read error. No DNA is shown, since the ends of the CDR3 on it are uncertain; the CDR3 is the one TCRdb lists. The chain uses TRBV7-8 and TRBJ2-3. The germline CDR1 and CDR2 sequences are SGHVS and FQNEAQ. With termini counted, the CDR3 has 13 amino acids. CDR3: CASGFAGTAAQQY.

On this clonotype itself: As the CDR3 is not closed by the conserved phenylalanine or tryptophan, this likely results from a read error. Because the CDR3's place on the DNA is in doubt, the DNA is left out and the CDR3 is given as listed by TCRdb. V gene TRBV7-9 combines with J gene TRBJ1-1. The CDR3 adds up to 13 amino acids, both ends counted. Germline V gives CDR1 SEHNR, CDR2 FQNEAQ (reference sequence). CDR3 protein: CASSLTTEPYEQY.

The rearrangement links TRBV7-9 to TRBJ1-3; D ambiguous. CDR1 is SEHNR and CDR2 is FQNEAQ in the germline V gene (reference sequence). This CDR3 contains 14 residues. The germline V and J ends were trimmed by 2 bases and 4 bases, with 9 bases remaining between them. The CDR3 nucleotides read TGTGCCAGCAGCTTAATGGGTCCCGGAAACACCATATATTTT. It encodes CASSLMGPGNTIYF. Variable domain in full (rest from reference TRBV7-9 and TRBJ1-3): DTGVSQNPRHKITKRGQNVTFRCDPISEHNRLYWYRQTLGQGPEFLTYFQNEAQLEKSRLLSDRFSAERPKGSFSTLEIQRTEQGDSAMYLCASSLMGPGNTIYFGEGSWLTVV.

Remarks on this clonotype: No conserved phenylalanine or tryptophan ends this CDR3, so it is likely a read error. It is unclear where the CDR3 begins or ends on the DNA, so no DNA is shown, and the CDR3 is as TCRdb lists it. The V gene is TRBV7-2, the J gene TRBJ1-2; the tabulated D call, TRBD1, remains unverified against the DNA. Germline V gives CDR1 SGHTA, CDR2 FQGNSA. The CDR3 region is 13 residues in length, termini included. The CDR3 sequence: CASSLDLTGDTKS.

This clonotype was seen a handful of times. The CDR3 carries no conserved terminal phenylalanine or tryptophan, so it likely arises from a read error. It is unclear where the CDR3 begins or ends on the DNA, so no DNA is shown, and the CDR3 is as TCRdb lists it. The V gene is TRBV2, the J gene TRBJ2-7; TRBD2 is taken as the D call from the table, unchecked against the DNA. Per the germline V gene, CDR1 is SNHLY and CDR2 is FYNNEI. The CDR3 is made up of 14 amino acids, end residues included. The chain's CDR3 is CATSGRGLANEQYG.

This rearrangement joins TRBV5-4 to TRBJ1-2; D gene unclear. V was pared by 1 base and J by 4 bases, with 14 bases between. The CDR3 covers 15 residues. The V gene's germline CDR1 is SGHNT and CDR2 YYREEE (reference sequence). The DNA for the CDR3 is TGTGCCAGCAGCTTGACTAGGGCAATGGGCTATGGCTACACCTTC. Its protein product is CASSLTRAMGYGYTF.

This chain uses TRBV7-9 with TRBJ1-1; no definite D call. This CDR3 has 15 amino acids. Germline V gives CDR1 SEHNR, CDR2 FQNEAQ (reference sequence). V was shortened by 11 bases and J by 13 bases, with 32 bases between the two germline ends. The CDR3 reads CAYEVELSQKTQDFF. The CDR3 coding sequence is TGTGCCTACGAGGTAGAGCTGTCACAAAAGACCCAAGATTTCTTT.

The chain links TRBV11-1 to TRBJ2-3, with 8 bases that match TRBD1. CDR1 SGHAT and CDR2 FQDESV come from the germline V gene (reference sequence). The CDR3 has 14 residues. The ends lost 3 bases at V and 6 bases at J; junction bases unmatched: 5. DNA for the CDR3: TGTGCCAGCAGCTTGGGGACAGGTTCCGATACGCAGTATTTT. It is translated as CASSLGTGSDTQYF.

The V call is TRBV7-9, the J call TRBJ2-1, with 11 bases aligning to TRBD1. In germline, CDR1 is SEHNR, CDR2 FQNEAQ (reference sequence). Losses at the gene ends were 11 bases for V and 12 bases for J; bases not matched to a gene: 21. The CDR3 length is 16 residues. The CDR3 sequence is CAGQGARETHYFGQFF. The CDR3 region has the DNA TGTGCCGGACAGGGGGCTAGGGAGACCCACTACTTCGGGCAGTTCTTC.

Turning to this clonotype: Compared with germline, one end of the junction differs, possibly owing to a read error. V gene TRBV15 combines with J gene TRBJ1-5; TRBD1 might be the D (5 bases). The CDR3 is made up of 14 amino acids. Per the germline V gene, CDR1 is LNHNV and CDR2 is YYDKDF (reference sequence). The CDR3 DNA follows: TGTGCCAGTAGCAGGGCGTGGGTCAAACAGCCCCAGCACTTT. As protein: CASSRAWVKQPQHF.

The chain carries TRBV20-1 and TRBJ2-7; D assignment may be TRBD1 or TRBD2 (5 bases each). Germline values: CDR1 DFQATT, CDR2 SNEGSKA (reference sequence). The CDR3 consists of 12 residues. V was shortened by 6 bases and J by 10 bases, with 19 bases between the two germline ends. DNA of the CDR3: TGCAGTGCCAGTAGTTGGGGGTTGCCTCAGTACGTC. Its protein product is CSASSWGLPQYV.